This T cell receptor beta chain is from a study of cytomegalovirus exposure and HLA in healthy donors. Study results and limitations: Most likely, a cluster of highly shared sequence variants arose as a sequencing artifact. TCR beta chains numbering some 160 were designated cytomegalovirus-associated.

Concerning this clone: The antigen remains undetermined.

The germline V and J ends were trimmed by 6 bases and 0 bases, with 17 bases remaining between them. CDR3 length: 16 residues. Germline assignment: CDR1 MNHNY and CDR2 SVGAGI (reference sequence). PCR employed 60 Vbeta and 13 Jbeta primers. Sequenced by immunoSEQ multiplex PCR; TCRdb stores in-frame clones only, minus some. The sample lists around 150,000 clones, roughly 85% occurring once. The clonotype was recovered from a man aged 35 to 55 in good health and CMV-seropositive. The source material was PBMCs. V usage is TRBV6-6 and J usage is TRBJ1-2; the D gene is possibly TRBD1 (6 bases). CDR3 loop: CASRLDTGPANYGYTF. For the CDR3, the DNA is TGTGCCAGCAGACTCGACACAGGGCCTGCTAACTATGGCTACACCTTC.